This T cell receptor (beta chain) stems from a study of cytomegalovirus exposure and HLA in healthy donors. The overall study: Earlier results showed approximately 110 million unique TCR beta sequences derived from 150 million to 200 million T cells. A data release that came early held 80 million to 95 million unique TCRs from HLA-typed donors. Study results and caveats: Common viral pathogens seemed, in a later analysis, to connect with several of the most significant clusters. Cytomegalovirus association was listed for 170 or so TCR beta chains.

This clone was observed a handful of times. Its antigen is not known. This CDR3 has 17 residues. The V and J ends lost 3 bases and 0 bases, in that order; junction bases with no gene match: 2. Germline CDR1 is SGDLS and CDR2 is YYNGEE. Primers: 60 Vbeta forward and 13 Jbeta reverse. Assay: immunoSEQ multiplex PCR; the TCRdb copy retains only in-frame clones and omits some. The sample yields 130,000 to 150,000 clones, approximately 71% seen once. The V and J genes are TRBV9 and TRBJ2-6; TRBD1 aligns across 11 bases. This receptor was taken from a woman in her forties or fifties in good health and CMV-seronegative. Sequenced: PBMCs. In DNA, the CDR3 is TGTGCCAGCAGCGGGACAGGGGGCCTCTCTGGGGCCAACGTCCTGACTTTC. Encoded protein: CASSGTGGLSGANVLTF.